This TCR beta chain was identified during a study of radiotherapy plus CTLA-4 blockade in lung cancer. The study treated chemo-refractory metastatic non-small-cell lung cancer patients with focal radiation plus ipilimumab CTLA-4 blockade. Germline-derived CDR1 and CDR2 are SGHRS and YFSETQ. The CDR3 has 13 residues. The ends were cut back, 0 bases at V and 14 bases at J, with 17 bases in the middle. Clones were read by immunoSEQ multiplex PCR, and TCRdb kept only the in-frame ones, dropping some. Here the sample spans 70,000 to 90,000 clones, 78% being singletons. The chain links TRBV5-1 to TRBJ1-2; no clear D gene. This material consisted of peripheral blood, taken from a patient treated with radiotherapy plus ipilimumab. The source of this sequence is a human donor with non-small cell lung cancer who had a complete response to radiotherapy plus ipilimumab. This chain's CDR3 is CASSLATALYLTF. CDR3 nucleotide sequence: TGCGCCAGCAGCTTGGCCACAGCCCTCTATCTAACCTTC.